The rows below give T cell receptor beta chains drawn from one sample of a study of control samples from healthy donors and cancer patients. Profiling relied on immunoSEQ multiplex PCR, and the TCRdb table lists in-frame clones only, not all of them. The table lists 55,000 to 65,000 clones, around 87% of them singletons. Sequencing was done on a sample of PBMCs. These receptors were obtained from a woman aged 55-69 years with lung cancer. CDR3s include the opening cysteine and the closing phenylalanine or tryptophan. The D gene is left open where the match is weak. The listing skips clone size in some rows; elsewhere it reads once, few, many or a size class.

clone_size: -; j_call: TRBJ2-7; d_call: -; v_call: TRBV7-3; cdr3_aa: CASSATGYEQYF; cdr3_nt: TGTGCCAGCAGCGCGACAGGCTACGAGCAGTACTTC
clone_size: -; j_call: TRBJ1-2; d_call: TRBD1; v_call: TRBV28; cdr3_aa: CASSPPDRANYGYTF; cdr3_nt: TGTGCCAGCAGTCCACCAGACAGGGCTAACTATGGCTACACCTTC
clone_size: -; j_call: TRBJ2-2; d_call: -; v_call: TRBV19; cdr3_aa: CANSRAAGELFF; cdr3_nt: TGTGCCAATAGTAGGGCCGCCGGGGAGCTGTTTTTT
clone_size: -; j_call: TRBJ2-1; d_call: -; v_call: TRBV6-4; cdr3_aa: CASSYIGSGEQFF; cdr3_nt: TGTGCCAGCAGTTATATAGGAAGTGGTGAGCAGTTCTTC
clone_size: -; j_call: TRBJ1-1; d_call: -; v_call: TRBV28; cdr3_aa: CASSTPSRRNTEAFF; cdr3_nt: TGTGCCAGCAGTACACCCTCAAGGCGTAACACTGAAGCTTTCTTT
clone_size: -; j_call: TRBJ1-1; d_call: -; v_call: TRBV9; cdr3_aa: CASSVQGVSTEAFF; cdr3_nt: TGTGCCAGCAGCGTACAAGGGGTGAGCACTGAAGCTTTCTTT
clone_size: once; j_call: TRBJ1-2; d_call: -; v_call: TRBV11-1; cdr3_aa: CASSLVSGDYGYTF; cdr3_nt: TGTGCCAGCAGCTTAGTTTCAGGGGACTATGGCTACACCTTC
clone_size: -; j_call: TRBJ1-2; d_call: -; v_call: TRBV28; cdr3_aa: CASRNSIGTPNYGYTF; cdr3_nt: TGTGCCAGCAGAAACTCGATCGGGACTCCTAACTATGGCTACACCTTC
clone_size: -; j_call: TRBJ2-5; d_call: -; v_call: TRBV21-1; cdr3_aa: CVAAVYFLNGTQETQYF; cdr3_nt: TGTGTCGCAGCAGTATACTTCCTGAACGGTACCCAAGAGACCCAGTACTTC
clone_size: -; j_call: TRBJ1-1; d_call: -; v_call: TRBV3-1/TRBV3-2; cdr3_aa: CASSQGVQNTEAFF; cdr3_nt: TGTGCCAGCAGCCAAGGGGTCCAGAACACTGAAGCTTTCTTT
clone_size: -; j_call: TRBJ2-7; d_call: -; v_call: TRBV15; cdr3_aa: CATSRSYYELYF; cdr3_nt: TGTGCCACCAGCAGATCCTACTACGAGCTGTACTTC
clone_size: once; j_call: TRBJ1-2; d_call: TRBD1; v_call: TRBV6-5; cdr3_aa: CASLQGNLNYGYTF; cdr3_nt: TGTGCCAGCTTACAGGGGAACCTTAACTATGGCTACACCTTC
clone_size: few; j_call: TRBJ1-1; d_call: TRBD1; v_call: TRBV9; cdr3_aa: CASSIGQGGTEAFF; cdr3_nt: TGTGCCAGCAGCATAGGACAGGGGGGAACTGAAGCTTTCTTT
clone_size: once; j_call: TRBJ2-6; d_call: -; v_call: TRBV6-5; cdr3_aa: CASSLDSSGANVLTF; cdr3_nt: TGTGCCAGCAGCCTTGACAGCTCTGGGGCCAACGTCCTGACTTTC
clone_size: few; j_call: TRBJ2-3; d_call: -; v_call: TRBV5-1; cdr3_aa: CASSLEGADTQYF; cdr3_nt: TGCGCCAGCAGCTTGGAGGGAGCAGATACGCAGTATTTT
clone_size: -; j_call: TRBJ2-5; d_call: -; v_call: TRBV7-9; cdr3_aa: CASSLQAQETQYF; cdr3_nt: TGTGCCAGCAGCTTGCAGGCCCAAGAGACCCAGTACTTC
clone_size: -; j_call: TRBJ1-3; d_call: -; v_call: TRBV2; cdr3_aa: CASSGTVAGNTIYF; cdr3_nt: TGTGCCAGCAGTGGGACAGTCGCTGGAAACACCATATATTTT
clone_size: -; j_call: TRBJ1-6; d_call: -; v_call: TRBV11-2; cdr3_aa: CASSLPYNSPLHF; cdr3_nt: TGTGCCAGCAGCTTACCATATAATTCACCCCTCCACTTT
clone_size: -; j_call: TRBJ2-1; d_call: -; v_call: TRBV27; cdr3_aa: CASSQSSYNEQFF; cdr3_nt: TGTGCCAGCAGTCAGAGCTCCTACAATGAGCAGTTCTTC
clone_size: -; j_call: TRBJ1-2; d_call: -; v_call: TRBV6-5; cdr3_aa: CASSYPGGGVRGYTF; cdr3_nt: TGTGCCAGCAGTTACCCGGGCGGAGGGGTCAGGGGCTACACCTTC
clone_size: once; j_call: TRBJ1-1; d_call: -; v_call: TRBV6-5; cdr3_aa: CASWRGNRLEAFF; cdr3_nt: TGTGCCAGCTGGAGAGGGAACCGTCTAGAAGCTTTCTTT
clone_size: -; j_call: TRBJ2-5; d_call: TRBD2; v_call: TRBV5-1; cdr3_aa: CASSPGLAGGAGETQYF; cdr3_nt: TGCGCCAGCAGCCCGGGACTAGCGGGGGGGGCGGGAGAGACCCAGTACTTC
clone_size: -; j_call: TRBJ2-1; d_call: -; v_call: TRBV2; cdr3_aa: CASREGVEQFF; cdr3_nt: TGTGCCAGCCGCGAGGGCGTCGAGCAGTTCTTC
clone_size: -; j_call: TRBJ1-2; d_call: -; v_call: TRBV19; cdr3_aa: CASSQGTALWGGYTF; cdr3_nt: TGTGCCAGTAGCCAAGGGACGGCCCTTTGGGGTGGCTACACCTTC
clone_size: -; j_call: TRBJ1-4; d_call: -; v_call: TRBV5-6; cdr3_aa: CASSLGRPNEKLFF; cdr3_nt: TGTGCCAGCAGCTTGGGCAGGCCTAATGAAAAACTGTTTTTT
clone_size: once; j_call: TRBJ1-5; d_call: TRBD1; v_call: TRBV5-1; cdr3_aa: CASRTGFDQPQHF; cdr3_nt: TGCGCCAGCCGGACAGGGTTTGATCAGCCCCAGCATTTT
clone_size: -; j_call: TRBJ2-3; d_call: -; v_call: TRBV11-3; cdr3_aa: CASSHRGTDTQYF; cdr3_nt: TGTGCCAGCAGCCACAGGGGCACAGATACGCAGTATTTT
clone_size: -; j_call: TRBJ2-5; d_call: TRBD1; v_call: TRBV5-6; cdr3_aa: CASRIRPGQGTQGMETQYF; cdr3_nt: TGTGCCAGCAGGATACGACCGGGACAGGGGACACAAGGGATGGAGACCCAGTACTTC
clone_size: -; j_call: TRBJ1-6; d_call: -; v_call: TRBV19; cdr3_aa: CASSRATARNSPLHF; cdr3_nt: TGTGCCAGTAGTCGGGCGACAGCTAGAAATTCACCCCTCCACTTT
clone_size: -; j_call: TRBJ1-4; d_call: TRBD1; v_call: TRBV6-6; cdr3_aa: CASTDDRGLLF; cdr3_nt: TGTGCCAGCACCGACGACAGGGGGCTTCTTTTT
clone_size: -; j_call: TRBJ2-7; d_call: -; v_call: TRBV19; cdr3_aa: CASSWGAGDALYEQYF; cdr3_nt: TGTGCCAGTAGTTGGGGGGCAGGGGACGCCCTCTACGAGCAGTACTTC
clone_size: -; j_call: TRBJ2-2; d_call: -; v_call: TRBV3-1/TRBV3-2; cdr3_aa: CASSLVNTGELFF; cdr3_nt: TGTGCCAGCAGCTTAGTTAACACCGGGGAGCTGTTTTTT
clone_size: -; j_call: TRBJ2-7; d_call: -; v_call: TRBV5-4; cdr3_aa: CASQTGSFSYEQYF; cdr3_nt: TGTGCCAGCCAGACCGGGTCCTTCTCGTACGAGCAGTACTTC
clone_size: -; j_call: TRBJ1-5; d_call: TRBD1; v_call: TRBV6-1; cdr3_aa: CASSEPGTGVQPQHF; cdr3_nt: TGTGCCAGCAGTGAACCAGGGACAGGGGTGCAGCCCCAGCATTTT
clone_size: -; j_call: TRBJ2-5; d_call: -; v_call: TRBV19; cdr3_aa: CASSIGGETQYF; cdr3_nt: TGTGCCAGTAGTATAGGAGGAGAGACCCAGTACTTC
clone_size: -; j_call: TRBJ1-3; d_call: TRBD1; v_call: TRBV5-4; cdr3_aa: CASSLTGGLFSGNTIYF; cdr3_nt: TGTGCCAGCAGCCTGACAGGGGGCCTATTCTCTGGAAACACCATATATTTT
clone_size: -; j_call: TRBJ1-2; d_call: -; v_call: TRBV18; cdr3_aa: CASSDGLTSLGYGYTF; cdr3_nt: TGTGCCAGCTCGGACGGTCTGACCTCATTAGGCTATGGCTACACCTTC
clone_size: -; j_call: TRBJ1-4; d_call: TRBD1; v_call: TRBV29-1; cdr3_aa: CSVQGAPGKLFF; cdr3_nt: TGCAGCGTTCAGGGGGCGCCAGGAAAACTGTTTTTT
clone_size: once; j_call: TRBJ2-7; d_call: TRBD2; v_call: TRBV5-4; cdr3_aa: CASSPGGGGHEQYF; cdr3_nt: TGTGCCAGCAGCCCGGGCGGGGGTGGCCACGAGCAGTACTTC
clone_size: -; j_call: TRBJ2-7; d_call: TRBD2; v_call: TRBV6-6; cdr3_aa: CASSYSSSGGYEQYF; cdr3_nt: TGTGCCAGCAGTTACTCCTCTAGCGGGGGCTACGAGCAGTACTTC
clone_size: -; j_call: TRBJ1-1; d_call: -; v_call: TRBV5-1; cdr3_aa: CASSQQGYTEAFF; cdr3_nt: TGCGCCAGCAGCCAACAGGGATACACTGAAGCTTTCTTT
clone_size: -; j_call: TRBJ1-1; d_call: TRBD1; v_call: TRBV5-1; cdr3_aa: CASSSGQGGFAEAFF; cdr3_nt: TGCGCCAGCAGCTCGGGACAGGGTGGGTTCGCTGAAGCTTTCTTT
clone_size: -; j_call: TRBJ2-5; d_call: -; v_call: TRBV18; cdr3_aa: CASSPFGETQYF; cdr3_nt: TGTGCCAGCTCACCATTCGGGGAGACCCAGTACTTC
clone_size: medium-sized; j_call: TRBJ1-5; d_call: -; v_call: TRBV18; cdr3_aa: CASSLSGMGNQPQHF; cdr3_nt: TGTGCCAGCTCTCTCTCCGGGATGGGGAATCAGCCCCAGCATTTT
clone_size: few; j_call: TRBJ1-1; d_call: TRBD1; v_call: TRBV18; cdr3_aa: CASSYDRVVGAEAFF; cdr3_nt: TGTGCCAGCTCATACGACAGGGTGGTGGGCGCTGAAGCTTTCTTT
clone_size: -; j_call: TRBJ1-1; d_call: -; v_call: TRBV28; cdr3_aa: CASCNPEQGVTEAFF; cdr3_nt: TGTGCCAGCTGTAATCCGGAACAGGGTGTCACTGAAGCTTTCTTT